This T cell receptor (beta chain) was recorded in a study of CD8+ T cells in alopecia areata. The overall study: It was 6 to 18 months of tofacitinib, and then there were 6 months off drug.

As to treatment: oral pan-JAK inhibitor, 5-10 mg twice daily. The authors extracted RNA and reverse transcribed it into cDNA as the sequencing template. TCRdb's table, derived via immunoSEQ multiplex PCR, lists solely in-frame clones and lacks some. The sample has 200,000 to 250,000 clones; around two fifths are singletons. This TCR was sampled from a human donor with alopecia areata. The material was CD4+ T cells sorted from blood, obtained around week 34, from a patient treated with tofacitinib.

The CDR3 DNA sequence: TGCGCCAGCAGTCACTCCGGCCAAGACTATGGCTACACCTTC. This gives the protein CASSHSGQDYGYTF. The chain is built from TRBV4-1 and TRBJ1-2; D remains unclear. The germline CDR1 and CDR2 sequences are MGHRA and YSYEKL. V was trimmed by 6 bases and J by 3 bases, leaving 14 bases between them. The CDR3 length is 14 residues.